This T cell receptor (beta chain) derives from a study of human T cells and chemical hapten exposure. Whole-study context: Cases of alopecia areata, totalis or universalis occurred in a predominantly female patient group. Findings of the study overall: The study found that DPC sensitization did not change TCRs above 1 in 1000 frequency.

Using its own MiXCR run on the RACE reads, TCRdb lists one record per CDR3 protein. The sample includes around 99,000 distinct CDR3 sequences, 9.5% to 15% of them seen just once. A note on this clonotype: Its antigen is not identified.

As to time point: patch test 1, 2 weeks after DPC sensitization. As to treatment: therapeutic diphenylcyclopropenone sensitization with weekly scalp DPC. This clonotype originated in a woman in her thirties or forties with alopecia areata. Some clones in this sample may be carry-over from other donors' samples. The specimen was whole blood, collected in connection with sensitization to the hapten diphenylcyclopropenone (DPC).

The DNA of the CDR3 is TGCGCCAGCAGCTTAAACGACCCGGGCCGGGAGACCCAGTACTTC. It encodes CASSLNDPGRETQYF. The chain employs TRBV5-1 and TRBJ2-5; D is unclear. The CDR3 runs 15 residues. Germline lookup yields CDR1 SGHRS and CDR2 YFSETQ. V dropped 2 bases and J dropped 5 bases, with 16 bases sitting between them.